Shown below are 9 T cell receptor beta chains from a single sample sequenced in a study of control samples from healthy donors and cancer patients. Clones were sequenced by immunoSEQ multiplex PCR, and TCRdb holds only the in-frame ones, with some missing. The table lists some 210,000 clones, approximately 91% of them singletons. Sequencing was carried out using blood. These receptors came from a man aged 25-40 years in good health.

The chain couples TRBV18 to TRBJ2-3, with D unresolved. There are 13 residues in the CDR3. The V gene lost 1 base and the J gene lost 3 bases, with 5 bases spanning the gap. The germline V gene has CDR1 KGHSH and CDR2 LQKENI. CDR3 in DNA: TGTGCCAGCTCACCACGGATGACAGATACGCAGTATTTT. This sequence encodes CASSPRMTDTQYF.

This chain connects TRBV9 to TRBJ1-2; 7 nucleotides agree with TRBD1. This CDR3 contains 15 residues. Trimming at V came to 0 bases and at J to 8 bases, leaving 10 bases not matched to a gene. The germline V gene encodes CDR1 SGDLS and CDR2 YYNGEE. As DNA, the CDR3 is TGTGCCAGCAGCGTAGCGCGAGACAGGGTCACGGGCTACACCTTC. Amino acid sequence: CASSVARDRVTGYTF. Combining the CDR3 with reference TRBV9 and TRBJ1-2 gives the whole variable domain DSGVTQTPKHLITATGQRVTLRCSPRSGDLSVYWYQQSLDQGLQFLIQYYNGEERAKGNILERFSAQQFPDLHSELNLSSLELGDSALYFCASSVARDRVTGYTFGSGTRLTVV.

The rearrangement uses TRBV27 and TRBJ2-3; a weak D match, TRBD1 (5 bases). The CDR3 totals 14 residues. Trimming shortened V by 3 bases and J by 1 base, and 8 bases separated the two germline ends. Germline V gene data show CDR1 as MNHEY and CDR2 as SMNVEV (reference sequence). The CDR3 protein is CASSFGRGTDTQYF. The CDR3 nucleotides read TGTGCCAGCAGTTTCGGCAGGGGCACAGATACGCAGTATTTT.

The sample holds one count of this clone. V usage is TRBV6-6 and J usage is TRBJ1-2, with TRBD1 matching 7 bases. V lost 9 bases and J lost 11; bases outside the gene matches: 6. The CDR3 is 10 residues long. The germline CDR1 and CDR2 sequences are MNHNY and SVGAGI (reference sequence). In DNA, the CDR3 is TGTGCCAGTCGGGACAGCCAATACACCTTC. It is translated as CASRDSQYTF.

This clone has a handful of counts. The chain joins TRBV4-1 to TRBJ1-5, with TRBD1 matching 7 bases. The germline V gene has CDR1 MGHRA and CDR2 YSYEKL. Trimming removed 2 bases from V and 2 bases from J; junction bases left unmatched: 3. The CDR3 contains 15 residues. The CDR3 sequence: CASSQITGGNQPQHF. The CDR3 DNA sequence: TGCGCCAGCAGCCAAATAACAGGGGGCAATCAGCCCCAGCATTTT.

The V and J genes are TRBV3-1 (or the pseudogene TRBV3-2) and TRBJ2-4, with D possibly TRBD1 on 6 matching bases. The CDR3 spans 13 residues. From germline, CDR1 is LGHDT and CDR2 YNNKEL (reference sequence). V was pared by 5 bases and J by 7 bases, with 12 bases between. CDR3 residues: CASSSPGENIQYF. DNA for the CDR3: TGTGCCAGCAGCTCCCCAGGGGAGAACATTCAGTACTTC.

The rearrangement uses TRBV5-1 and TRBJ1-1, with 8 nucleotides matching TRBD1. Germline CDR1 reads SGHRS; CDR2 reads YFSETQ. V gave up 4 bases and J gave up 0 bases; unmatched junction bases: 8. The length of the CDR3 is 16 residues. The CDR3: CASSHQDRAMNTEAFF. The CDR3 nucleotides read TGCGCCAGCAGCCACCAGGACAGGGCCATGAACACTGAAGCTTTCTTT.

This clone has more than one count but fewer than ten. V usage is TRBV27 and J usage is TRBJ2-1; D ambiguous. The CDR3 is 14 amino acids. Per the germline V gene, CDR1 is MNHEY and CDR2 is SMNVEV (reference sequence). V was trimmed by 2 bases and J by 4 bases, leaving 9 bases between them. The CDR3 DNA reads TGTGCCAGCAGTTTACTCACTTTTTACAATGAGCAGTTCTTC. Residues: CASSLLTFYNEQFF.

This chain connects TRBV5-1 to TRBJ1-4, with D perhaps matching TRBD1 (5 bases). The CDR3 covers 12 residues. V was cut by 4 bases and J by 7 bases, with 8 bases left in between. Per the germline V gene, CDR1 is SGHRS and CDR2 is YFSETQ. CDR3 DNA: TGCGCCAGCAGCCGGGGGGTTGAAAAACTGTTTTTT. Amino acids: CASSRGVEKLFF.